This section outlines one T cell receptor (beta chain) sequence together with its context. This entry is derived from a study of cytomegalovirus exposure and HLA in healthy donors. CDR3 length: 16 residues. CDR1 and CDR2 from the germline V gene are SGHRS and YFSETQ. The trim removed 0 bases at V and 4 bases at J, leaving 6 bases unmatched. The PCR employed 60 Vbeta primers together with 13 Jbeta primers. Method: immunoSEQ multiplex PCR; TCRdb's copy keeps in-frame clones and lacks some. Altogether 180,000 or so clones are present, around 78% being singletons, with the ten largest covering 2% to 2.5%.

This rearrangement joins TRBV5-1 to TRBJ2-1, with 8 bases that match TRBD1. The sequenced material came from PBMCs. This TCR was sampled from a woman in her thirties in good health and CMV-seropositive. DNA for the CDR3: TGCGCCAGCAGCTTGGTAGGACAGGGCCTTTACAATGAGCAGTTCTTC. It is translated as CASSLVGQGLYNEQFF.